This T cell receptor (beta chain) comes out of a study of immune evolution from preneoplasia to lung adenocarcinoma. Turning to the study itself: HLA loss of heterozygosity: 7% AIS, over 12% MIA, approximately 31% ADC, none AAH. The study's findings and limits: Normal lung had highest clonality; later lesions appeared denser, more diverse.

Produced via immunoSEQ multiplex PCR; TCRdb's table is partial and in-frame only. The sample lists around 10,000 clones, around 90% occurring once. CDR1 and CDR2 from the germline V gene are MDHEN and SYDVKM. Trimming pared 7 bases from V and 3 bases from J, leaving 11 bases between. This CDR3 spans 13 amino acids. Resections took place in Japan or China from about 2013 to 2017. As regards this clone: The antigen is unknown.

This clonotype was sampled from a person aged 65-85 years with invasive lung adenocarcinoma. The chain carries TRBV28 and TRBJ2-3; possibly TRBD1 for D (5 bases). Specimen: FFPE invasive lung adenocarcinoma tissue. In DNA, the CDR3 is TGTGCCAGCAATCAACCAGGGACAGATACGCAGTATTTT. It codes for CASNQPGTDTQYF. The full variable domain, its missing parts supplied by reference TRBV28 and TRBJ2-3, is DVKVTQSSRYLVKRTGEKVFLECVQDMDHENMFWYRQDPGLGLRLIYFSYDVKMKEKGDIPEGYSVSREKKERFSLILESASTNQTSMYLCASNQPGTDTQYFGPGTRLTVL.